The 15 T cell receptor beta chains reported below all come from one sample, sequenced in a study of T cells in Graves' hyperthyroidism and ophthalmopathy. RNA transcripts served as the template for amplifying TCR beta CDR3 regions. HTBI primers were employed in a first-round RT-PCR of the TCR CDR3. TCRdb fed the multiplex PCR reads into MiXCR, producing one record per CDR3 protein. This table holds hundreds of thousands of distinct CDR3 sequences, more than 11% found once. The specimen sequenced was blood. The receptors were gathered from a woman aged 25 to 45 with Graves' hyperthyroidism that later progressed to Graves' ophthalmopathy.

This clonotype appeared many times. V usage is TRBV5-1 and J usage is TRBJ2-1, with D maybe TRBD2 (5 bases). The germline V and J ends were trimmed by 0 bases and 7 bases, with 14 bases remaining between them. CDR1 and CDR2 (germline): SGHRS, YFSETQ. The CDR3 spans 15 residues. The CDR3, as DNA: TGCGCCAGCAGCTTGGCTGAGGGAGACTGGAATGAGCAGTTCTTC. This sequence encodes CASSLAEGDWNEQFF.

This clonotype was seen many times. The CDR3 DNA is TGTGCCTGGAGTACGGGACCGATCTATGGCTACACCTTC. Residues: CAWSTGPIYGYTF. The rearrangement joins TRBV30 to TRBJ1-2, with D perhaps TRBD1 (5 bases). V lost 2 bases to trimming and J lost 4 bases, with 11 bases between them. The germline V gene encodes CDR1 GTSNPN and CDR2 SVGIG (reference sequence). This CDR3 spans 13 amino acids.

This clonotype was detected ten times or more. The chain is built from TRBV12-3 or TRBV12-4 and TRBJ2-7; TRBD2 is a possible D gene (6 bases). The CDR3 spans 12 residues. V dropped 5 bases and J dropped 13 bases, with 18 bases sitting between them. DNA of the CDR3: TGTGCCAGCAGTGGAGGAGGGTCTTCGCAATACTTC. This translates into CASSGGGSSQYF.

This clonotype appeared a few times. CDR3 amino acids: CASSYGDRHYTF. The CDR3 coding sequence is TGTGCCAGCAGTTACGGGGACAGGCACTACACCTTC. The chain is built from TRBV6-5 and TRBJ1-2, with 8 bases that match TRBD1. The CDR3 is made up of 12 amino acids. Looked up from germline, CDR1 is MNHEY and CDR2 is SVGAGI. The trim removed 2 bases at V and 10 bases at J, leaving 3 bases unmatched.

This clonotype has just a few counts. The rearrangement joins TRBV7-2 to TRBJ2-7; TRBD2 matches 8 bases. V shed 1 base and J 2 bases; nucleotides not matched to a gene: 10. CDR3 length equals 17 residues. Germline V gives CDR1 SGHTA, CDR2 FQGNSA. The CDR3 DNA sequence: TGTGCCAGCAGCTTAGTGGAGGGACTAGAAAACACCTACGAGCAGTACTTC. This translates into CASSLVEGLENTYEQYF.

The chain uses TRBV24-1 and TRBJ2-5; tentatively, D is TRBD1 or TRBD2 (5 bases each). CDR3 length: 16 residues. V shed 2 bases and J shed 5 bases, with 17 bases lying between them. Germline V gives CDR1 KGHDR, CDR2 SFDVKD. CDR3 region: CATSDSRTGTGETQYF. The CDR3 DNA reads TGTGCCACCAGTGATTCTCGGACTGGGACGGGGGAGACCCAGTACTTC.

This clonotype occurred many times. The gene calls are TRBV12-3 or TRBV12-4 and TRBJ2-7, with a weak D call TRBD2 (5 bases). The CDR3 has 13 amino acids. Trimming cost V 8 bases and J 6 bases, with 17 bases left between them. CDR3 coding DNA: TGTGCCAGCGAGAGGACGGAGGTCGGCGAGCAGTACTTC. This encodes CASERTEVGEQYF.

This clonotype was observed at least ten times. This rearrangement joins TRBV10-3 to TRBJ2-7, with D tentatively TRBD2 (5 bases). V shed 5 bases and J shed 2 bases, with 13 bases lying between them. The CDR3 runs 14 residues. Germline V gives CDR1 ENHRY, CDR2 SYGVKD. DNA for the CDR3: TGTGCCATCAGTAGGTCCACGGGGACCTACGAGCAGTACTTC. This encodes CAISRSTGTYEQYF.

This clonotype was observed many times. The chain combines TRBV11-2 with TRBJ2-1, with D tentatively TRBD2 (6 bases). CDR1 is SGHAT, CDR2 FQNNGV, per germline. The ends were cut back, 2 bases at V and 0 bases at J, with 8 bases in the middle. CDR3 length: 15 amino acids. CDR3 sequence (DNA): TGTGCCAGCAGCTTAACGGGAGACTCCTACAATGAGCAGTTCTTC. Residues: CASSLTGDSYNEQFF.

This clonotype was counted ten times or more. V usage is TRBV6-2 or TRBV6-3 and J usage is TRBJ2-1; 8 bases line up with TRBD2. This CDR3 is built from 17 residues. V lost 7 bases and J lost 4; bases outside the gene matches: 15. Looked up from germline, CDR1 is MNHEY and CDR2 is SVGEGT. This CDR3 is CASNEVAGKLSYNEQFF. The CDR3 DNA reads as TGTGCCAGCAACGAAGTAGCGGGAAAACTTTCTTACAATGAGCAGTTCTTC.

The chain joins TRBV5-1 to TRBJ2-1; 8 nucleotides agree with TRBD2. The CDR3 is made up of 14 amino acids. Germline loops: CDR1 SGHRS, CDR2 YFSETQ. V was clipped by 6 bases and J by 8 bases; unmatched bases: 10. The CDR3 region has the DNA TGCGCCAGCATCAACAGCGGGAGCTCTGATGAGCAGTTCTTC. Translating gives CASINSGSSDEQFF.

Worth noting for this clonotype: A much larger clone differs from this one at a single base, so this may be a read error. The V gene is TRBV10-3, the J gene TRBJ2-5, with 10 bases identical to TRBD1. CDR1 and CDR2 from the germline V gene are ENHRY and SYGVKD. Losses at the gene ends were 6 bases for V and 2 bases for J; bases not matched to a gene: 6. The CDR3 totals 15 residues. The CDR3 loop reads CAIRGGTGAQETQYF. The CDR3 DNA reads as TGTGCCATCAGGGGGGGGACAGGGGCGCAAGAGACCCAGTACTTC.

This clonotype was recorded many times. The J gene is TRBJ2-1, the V gene TRBV28, with D perhaps assigned TRBD1 or TRBD2 (5 bases each). The V end was cut by 5 bases, the J end by 1 base, with 12 bases between. CDR1 is MDHEN and CDR2 is SYDVKM in the germline V gene. The CDR3 has 15 residues. Written as DNA, the CDR3 is TGTGCCAGCAGTACGGGACGGAAATCCTACAATGAGCAGTTCTTC. Translating gives CASSTGRKSYNEQFF.

The gene calls are TRBV6-5 and TRBJ2-7, with 10 nucleotides matching TRBD1. Germline V lookup: CDR1 MNHEY, CDR2 SVGAGI. V dropped 0 bases and J dropped 3; count of bases not matched to a gene: 2. This CDR3 has 15 residues. CDR3: CASSYSTGGRYEQYF. The CDR3 nucleotides are TGTGCCAGCAGTTACTCGACAGGGGGCCGCTACGAGCAGTACTTC.

V and J are TRBV5-1 and TRBJ1-3, with D maybe TRBD1 (5 bases). The CDR3 loop spans 16 amino acids. Trimming shortened V by 0 bases and J by 2 bases, and 12 bases separated the two germline ends. Germline lookup yields CDR1 SGHRS and CDR2 YFSETQ. The CDR3 DNA is TGCGCCAGCAGCTTGGGGGGCTATACGACTGGAAACACCATATATTTT. Protein: CASSLGGYTTGNTIYF.